The 2 T cell receptor beta chains presented below share a single source sample, sequenced in a study of beta chain features in type 1 diabetes. General study results and limits: Significant though moderate, a shortening of TCRB CDR3s appeared in all four CD4+ subsets of Type 1 diabetes patients.

Their antigen targets remain unknown. All of the isolated RNA was reverse transcribed, so expressed TCRB transcripts were sequenced. Libraries were prepared by immunoSEQ multiplex PCR; TCRdb keeps only in-frame clonotypes and omits some of them. Of about 660,000 clones in the sample, roughly an eighth are singletons; the top ten hold approximately 0.043%. The sample was naive CD4+ T cells from blood. The receptors originated from a man younger than 30 with type 1 diabetes.

V gene TRBV4-3 combines with J gene TRBJ2-3; 10 bases agree with TRBD2. Germline CDR1 reads LGHNA; CDR2 reads YSLEER. The CDR3 spans 16 residues. V dropped 3 bases and J dropped 3; count of bases not matched to a gene: 6. The chain's CDR3 is CASSHTSGMRTDTQYF. The CDR3 bases are TGCGCCAGCAGCCATACTAGCGGGATGAGGACAGATACGCAGTATTTT.

The chain uses TRBV5-1 and TRBJ2-3; 10 nucleotides agree with TRBD2. The length of the CDR3 is 15 residues. The V gene end was trimmed by 2 bases and the J gene end by 2 bases; junction bases not matched to a gene: 2. Germline lookup yields CDR1 SGHRS and CDR2 YFSETQ. CDR3 DNA: TGCGCCAGCAGCTTTAGCGGGAGGTTCACAGATACGCAGTATTTT. Amino acids: CASSFSGRFTDTQYF.